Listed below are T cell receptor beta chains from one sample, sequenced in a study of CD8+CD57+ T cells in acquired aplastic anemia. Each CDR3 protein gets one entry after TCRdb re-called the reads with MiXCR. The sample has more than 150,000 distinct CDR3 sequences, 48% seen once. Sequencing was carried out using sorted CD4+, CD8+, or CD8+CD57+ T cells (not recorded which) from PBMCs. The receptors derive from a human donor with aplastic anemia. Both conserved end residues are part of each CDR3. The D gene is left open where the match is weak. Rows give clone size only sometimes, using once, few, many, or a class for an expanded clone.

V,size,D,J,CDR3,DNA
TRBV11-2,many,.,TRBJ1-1,CASSRLRGRTETEAFF,TGTGCCAGCAGCCGGTTGCGGGGCAGGACGGAAACTGAAGCTTTCTTT
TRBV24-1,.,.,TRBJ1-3,CATSDPTEAGNTIYF,TGTGCCACCAGTGACCCCACAGAGGCTGGAAACACCATATATTTT
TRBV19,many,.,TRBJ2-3,CASSTIELASTDTQYF,TGTGCCAGCTCCACAATAGAGTTGGCTAGCACAGATACGCAGTATTTT
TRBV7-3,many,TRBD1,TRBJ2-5,CASSLDRGRETQYF,TGTGCCAGCAGCTTAGACAGGGGAAGAGAGACCCAGTACTTC
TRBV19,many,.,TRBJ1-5,CASSISLRGNQPQHF,TGTGCCAGTAGTATTAGCCTAAGAGGCAATCAGCCCCAGCATTTT
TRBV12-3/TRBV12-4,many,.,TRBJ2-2,CASRWGHKINTGELFF,TGTGCCAGCAGGTGGGGACACAAGATAAACACCGGGGAGCTGTTTTTT
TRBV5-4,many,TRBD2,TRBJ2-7,CASSFPASGRVAYEQYF,TGTGCCAGCAGCTTTCCAGCTAGCGGGAGAGTCGCCTACGAGCAGTACTTC
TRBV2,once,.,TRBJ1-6,CASNASPLHF,TGTGCCAGCAATGCTTCACCCCTCCACTTT
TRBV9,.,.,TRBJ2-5,CASSASAAETQYF,TGTGCCAGCAGCGCAAGTGCCGCCGAGACCCAGTACTTC
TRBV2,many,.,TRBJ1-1,CASSDRAEAFF,TGTGCCAGCAGTGACAGGGCTGAAGCTTTCTTT
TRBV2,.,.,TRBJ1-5,CASSESPGRGPQHF,TGTGCCAGCAGTGAATCGCCGGGCCGGGGACCCCAGCATTTT
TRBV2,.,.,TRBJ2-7,CASSEALGGTYEQYF,TGTGCCAGCAGTGAAGCGCTTGGGGGGACCTACGAGCAGTACTTC
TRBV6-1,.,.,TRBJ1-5,CASSLPGQSRFRNQPQHF,TGTGCCAGCAGTCTCCCTGGACAGAGTCGGTTTCGCAATCAGCCCCAGCATTTT
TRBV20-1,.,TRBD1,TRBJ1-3,CSAETGLGNTIYF,TGCAGTGCGGAGACAGGGTTGGGAAACACCATATATTTT
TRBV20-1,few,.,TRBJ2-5,CSARVGQETQYF,TGCAGTGCTAGGGTGGGCCAAGAGACCCAGTACTTC
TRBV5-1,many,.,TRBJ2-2,CASSLAGISGTGELFF,TGCGCCAGCAGCTTGGCTGGAATCTCCGGCACCGGGGAGCTGTTTTTT
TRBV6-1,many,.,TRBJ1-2,CASRESGGPGYTF,TGTGCCAGCCGGGAGAGTGGAGGGCCTGGCTACACCTTC
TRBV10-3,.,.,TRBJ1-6,CASVGKPLHF,TGTGCCAGCGTCGGGAAGCCCCTCCACTTT
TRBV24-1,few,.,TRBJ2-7,CATSGTGTGRDEQYF,TGTGCCACCAGTGGTACGGGTACAGGGAGGGACGAGCAGTACTTC
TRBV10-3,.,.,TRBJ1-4,CAISESVKEKLFF,TGTGCCATCAGTGAGTCTGTTAAAGAAAAACTGTTTTTT
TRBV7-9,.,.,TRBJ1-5,CASSLEPNQPQHF,TGTGCCAGCAGCTTAGAGCCCAATCAGCCCCAGCATTTT
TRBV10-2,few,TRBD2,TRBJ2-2,CASTPAGGSGELFF,TGCGCCAGCACTCCAGCGGGAGGATCAGGGGAGCTGTTTTTT
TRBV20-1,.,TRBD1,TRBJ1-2,CSATLRQGRDYGYTF,TGCAGTGCTACGCTTCGACAGGGTAGGGACTATGGCTACACCTTC